This TCR beta chain was identified during a study of blood T cell repertoires in COVID-19. Study as a whole: Material from acute and convalescent COVID-19 was sourced from the United States, Italy and Spain. Nucleic acid was either cDNA or gDNA, and it came from T cells, B-cell-depleted T cells, or PBMCs.

The CDR3 loop spans 15 amino acids. Germline V gene data show CDR1 as LGHDT and CDR2 as YNNKEL (reference sequence). Trimming took off 1 base at V and 7 bases at J, with 14 bases between the two ends. Study processing details: Amplification with reference gene primers provided the estimates of nucleated cell counts. Assay used: immunoSEQ multiplex PCR; TCRdb lists only in-frame clones, some missing. The V and J calls and clone size come from that table; D and trimming were worked out from the DNA. The sample lists about 97,000 clones, 84% occurring once. This TCR was recovered from a man in his forties with active or convalescent COVID-19. This chain joins TRBV3-1 (or the pseudogene TRBV3-2) and TRBJ1-3; no firm D call. The sample comprised peripheral blood. This CDR3 is CASSQARGVSNTIYF. The CDR3 DNA follows: TGTGCCAGCAGCCAAGCCCGCGGAGTTAGTAACACCATATATTTT.